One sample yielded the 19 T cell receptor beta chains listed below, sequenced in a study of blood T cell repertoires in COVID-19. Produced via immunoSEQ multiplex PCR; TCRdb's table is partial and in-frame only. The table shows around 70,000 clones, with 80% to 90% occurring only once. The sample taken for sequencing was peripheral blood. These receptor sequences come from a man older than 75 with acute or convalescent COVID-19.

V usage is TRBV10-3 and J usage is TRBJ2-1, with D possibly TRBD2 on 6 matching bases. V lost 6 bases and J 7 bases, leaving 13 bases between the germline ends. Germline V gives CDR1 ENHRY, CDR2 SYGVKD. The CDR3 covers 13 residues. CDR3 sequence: CAISGGRTNEQFF. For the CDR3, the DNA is TGTGCCATCAGCGGGGGACGAACGAATGAGCAGTTCTTC.

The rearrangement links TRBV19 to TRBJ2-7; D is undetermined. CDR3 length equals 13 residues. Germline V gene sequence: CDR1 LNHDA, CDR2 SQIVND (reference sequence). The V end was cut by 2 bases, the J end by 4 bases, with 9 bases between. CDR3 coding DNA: TGTGCCAGTAGTATAAGGTCACAGTACGAGCAGTACTTC. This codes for CASSIRSQYEQYF.

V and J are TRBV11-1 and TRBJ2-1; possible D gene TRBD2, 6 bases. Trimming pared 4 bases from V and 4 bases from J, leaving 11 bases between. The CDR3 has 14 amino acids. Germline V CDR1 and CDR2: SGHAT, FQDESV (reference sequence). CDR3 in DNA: TGTGCCAGCAGCTGGGGACTGGCGTACAATGAGCAGTTCTTC. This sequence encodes CASSWGLAYNEQFF.

CDR3 residues: CAWSAVGVTQYF. The CDR3 DNA is TGTGCCTGGAGTGCGGTCGGGGTTACGCAGTATTTT. The chain joins TRBV30 to TRBJ2-3; weak D call: TRBD2 (5 bases). The V end was cut by 1 base, the J end by 8 bases, with 10 bases between. Germline loops: CDR1 GTSNPN, CDR2 SVGIG (reference sequence). The CDR3 loop spans 12 amino acids.

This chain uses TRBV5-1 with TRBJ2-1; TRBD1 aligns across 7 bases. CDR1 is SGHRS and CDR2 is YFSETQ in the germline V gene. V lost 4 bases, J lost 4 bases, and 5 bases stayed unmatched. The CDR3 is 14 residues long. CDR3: CASSETDRYNEQFF. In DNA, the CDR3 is TGCGCCAGCAGCGAAACGGACAGGTACAATGAGCAGTTCTTC.

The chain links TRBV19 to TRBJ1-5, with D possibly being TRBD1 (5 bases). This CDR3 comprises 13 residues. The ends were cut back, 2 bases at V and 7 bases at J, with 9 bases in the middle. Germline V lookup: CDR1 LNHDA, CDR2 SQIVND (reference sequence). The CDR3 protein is CASSIQGGQPQHF. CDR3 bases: TGTGCCAGTAGTATACAGGGAGGACAGCCCCAGCATTTT.

The CDR3 bases are TGTGCCTGGAGTGTCAGGCGTAACTATGGCTACACCTTC. The encoded protein is CAWSVRRNYGYTF. The chain has TRBV30 and TRBJ1-2; D gene ambiguous. Trimming stripped 0 bases from V and 1 base from J, with 6 bases between. This CDR3 is 13 amino acids long. The germline V gene encodes CDR1 GTSNPN and CDR2 SVGIG (reference sequence).

The CDR3 here is CASSQDSWRTGEGNTQYF. CDR3 nucleotide sequence: TGTGCCAGCAGCCAAGATTCGTGGAGGACAGGGGAAGGAAATACGCAGTATTTT. The rearrangement uses TRBV3-1 (or the pseudogene TRBV3-2) and TRBJ2-3, with 9 bases fitting TRBD1. V shed 0 bases, J shed 7 bases, and the junction held 14 bases outside the gene matches. Germline CDR1 and CDR2: LGHDT and YNNKEL (reference sequence). The CDR3 consists of 18 residues.

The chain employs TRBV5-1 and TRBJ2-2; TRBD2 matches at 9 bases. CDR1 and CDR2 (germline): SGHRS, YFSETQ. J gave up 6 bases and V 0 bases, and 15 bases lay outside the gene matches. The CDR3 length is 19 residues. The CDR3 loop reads CASSLAGLAGQTFPGELFF. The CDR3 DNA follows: TGCGCCAGCAGCTTGGCCGGGCTAGCGGGACAAACCTTCCCCGGGGAGCTGTTTTTT.

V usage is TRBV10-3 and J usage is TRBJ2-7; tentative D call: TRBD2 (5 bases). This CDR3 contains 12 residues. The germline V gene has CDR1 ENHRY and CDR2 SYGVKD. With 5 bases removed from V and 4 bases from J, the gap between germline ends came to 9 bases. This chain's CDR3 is CAISPEGYEQYF. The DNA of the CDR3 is TGTGCCATCAGTCCAGAGGGATACGAGCAGTACTTC.

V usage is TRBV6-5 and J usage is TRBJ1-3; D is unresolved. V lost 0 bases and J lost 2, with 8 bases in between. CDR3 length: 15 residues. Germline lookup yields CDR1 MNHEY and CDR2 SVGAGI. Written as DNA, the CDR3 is TGTGCCAGCAGTTACTCGGTTGGGCCTGGAAACACCATATATTTT. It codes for CASSYSVGPGNTIYF.

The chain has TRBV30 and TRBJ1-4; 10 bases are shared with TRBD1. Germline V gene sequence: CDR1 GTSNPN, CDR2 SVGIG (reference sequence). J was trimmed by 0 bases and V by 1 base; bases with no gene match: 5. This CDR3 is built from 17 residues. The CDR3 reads CAWSEGQGTATNEKLFF. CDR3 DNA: TGTGCCTGGAGTGAGGGACAGGGGACGGCAACTAATGAAAAACTGTTTTTT.

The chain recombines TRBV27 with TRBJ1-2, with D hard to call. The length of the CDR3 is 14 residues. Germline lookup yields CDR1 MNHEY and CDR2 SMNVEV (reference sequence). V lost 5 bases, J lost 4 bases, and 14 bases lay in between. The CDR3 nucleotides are TGTGCCAGCAGTCCCGCCGGGAGATTCTATGGCTACACCTTC. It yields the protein CASSPAGRFYGYTF.

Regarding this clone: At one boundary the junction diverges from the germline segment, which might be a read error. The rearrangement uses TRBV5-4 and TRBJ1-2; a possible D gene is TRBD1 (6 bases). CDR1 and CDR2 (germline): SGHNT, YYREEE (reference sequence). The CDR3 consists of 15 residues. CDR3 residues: CASSPEDRLNSGYTF. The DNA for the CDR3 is TGTGCCAGCAGCCCGGAGGACAGACTTAACTCTGGCTACACCTTC.

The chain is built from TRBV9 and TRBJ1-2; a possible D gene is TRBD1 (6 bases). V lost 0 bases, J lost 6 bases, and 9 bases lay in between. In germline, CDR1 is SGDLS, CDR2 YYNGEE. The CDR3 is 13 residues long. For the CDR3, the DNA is TGTGCCAGCAGCGTAGGTCCAGGGGATGGCTACACCTTC. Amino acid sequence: CASSVGPGDGYTF.

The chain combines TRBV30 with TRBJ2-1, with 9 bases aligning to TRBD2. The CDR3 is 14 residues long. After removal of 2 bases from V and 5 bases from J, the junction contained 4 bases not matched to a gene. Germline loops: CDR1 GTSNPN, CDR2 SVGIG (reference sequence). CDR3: CAWSPRLADNEQFF. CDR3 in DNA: TGTGCCTGGAGTCCGCGACTAGCGGACAATGAGCAGTTCTTC.

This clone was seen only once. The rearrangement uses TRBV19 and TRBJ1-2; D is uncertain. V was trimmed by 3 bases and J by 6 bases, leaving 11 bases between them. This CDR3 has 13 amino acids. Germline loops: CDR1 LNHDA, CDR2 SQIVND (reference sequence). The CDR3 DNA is TGTGCCAGTAGTATGGGAGGATCGGATGGCTACACCTTC. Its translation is CASSMGGSDGYTF. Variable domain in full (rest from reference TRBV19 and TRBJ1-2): DGGITQSPKYLFRKEGQNVTLSCEQNLNHDAMYWYRQDPGQGLRLIYYSQIVNDFQKGDIAEGYSVSREKKESFPLTVTSAQKNPTAFYLCASSMGGSDGYTFGSGTRLTVV.

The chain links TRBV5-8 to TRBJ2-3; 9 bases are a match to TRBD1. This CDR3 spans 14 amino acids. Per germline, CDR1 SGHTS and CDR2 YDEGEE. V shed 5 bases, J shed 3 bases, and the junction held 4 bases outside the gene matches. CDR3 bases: TGTGCCAGCAGTTGGACAGGGGAGACAGATACGCAGTATTTT. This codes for CASSWTGETDTQYF. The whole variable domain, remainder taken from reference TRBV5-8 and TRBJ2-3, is EAGVTQSPTHLIKTRGQQATLRCSPISGHTSVYWYQQALGLGLQFLLWYDEGEERNRGNFPPRFSGRQFPNYSSELNVNALELEDSALYLCASSWTGETDTQYFGPGTRLTVL.

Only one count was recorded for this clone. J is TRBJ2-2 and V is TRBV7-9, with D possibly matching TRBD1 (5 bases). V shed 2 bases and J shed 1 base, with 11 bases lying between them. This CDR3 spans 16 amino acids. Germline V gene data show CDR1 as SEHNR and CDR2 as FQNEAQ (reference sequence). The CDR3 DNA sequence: TGTGCCAGCAGCTTAAGTGCAGGGCGGAACACCGGGGAGCTGTTTTTT. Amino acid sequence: CASSLSAGRNTGELFF.